The TCR beta chain described here comes from a study of CD8 T cells in ankylosing spondylitis. Overall study findings and caveats: Ankylosing spondylitis blood appeared to be characterized by a TCR beta motif of under 10 highly homologous variants. Reports of some motif variants in reactive arthritis synovial fluid and blood predate this one.

The CDR3 sequence is 14 residues long. Trimming pared 4 bases from V and 4 bases from J, leaving 11 bases between. Germline values: CDR1 MDHEN, CDR2 SYDVKM. Making use of molecular barcodes, quantitative 5'-RACE generated TCR beta libraries. TCRdb used MiXCR to reprocess the 5' RACE reads, holding one entry per CDR3 protein. The sample lists around 340,000 distinct CDR3 sequences, approximately 22% seen once, with around 13% in the top ten. As regards this clonotype: Its antigen is currently unknown.

This TCR derives from a male donor with ankylosing spondylitis or in good health (not recorded which). Sequenced input: blood, either unsorted or a sorted T cell fraction (not recorded which). The chain is built from TRBV28 and TRBJ2-1; D not certain. CDR3 coding DNA: TGTGCCAGCAGTTATCTTTTACAATACAATGAGCAGTTCTTC. Translation: CASSYLLQYNEQFF.